Following are 26 T cell receptor beta chains from one sample sequenced in a study of blood T cell repertoires in COVID-19. The protocol was immunoSEQ multiplex PCR, while the TCRdb copy is restricted to in-frame clones and leaves out a portion. The sample carries 200,000 to 250,000 clones, 60% to 85% recorded once. Sequencing input: peripheral blood. The source is a woman aged 70 to 79 with acute or convalescent COVID-19.

V and J are TRBV7-9 and TRBJ1-4; no clear D. Looked up from germline, CDR1 is SEHNR and CDR2 is FQNEAQ (reference sequence). V lost 6 bases and J 2 bases, leaving 10 bases between the germline ends. CDR3 length: 14 residues. The CDR3 spells CASRSEETNEKLFF. CDR3 coding DNA: TGTGCCAGCAGGTCTGAAGAGACTAATGAAAAACTGTTTTTT.

The chain combines TRBV5-1 with TRBJ1-6; a weak D match, TRBD1 (6 bases). CDR1 is SGHRS and CDR2 is YFSETQ in the germline V gene. Deletions cut 3 bases from V and 0 bases from J, with 10 bases between. This CDR3 contains 16 residues. The CDR3, as DNA: TGCGCCAGCAGCTCCTCGGACAGCTCCTATAATTCACCCCTCCACTTT. The encoded protein is CASSSSDSSYNSPLHF.

V is TRBV10-2 and J is TRBJ2-5; D gene uncertain. Germline-derived CDR1 and CDR2 are WSHSY and SAAADI. This CDR3 is 13 amino acids long. With 4 bases removed from V and 2 bases from J, the gap between germline ends came to 8 bases. The CDR3 is CASSVIQQETQYF. In nucleotides, the CDR3 is TGCGCCAGCAGTGTGATACAGCAAGAGACCCAGTACTTC.

V and J are TRBV27 and TRBJ2-1, with 10 bases fitting TRBD1. Germline V gene sequence: CDR1 MNHEY, CDR2 SMNVEV (reference sequence). The CDR3 consists of 15 residues. V dropped 6 bases and J dropped 2; count of bases not matched to a gene: 4. The CDR3 is CASRPGQGAYNEQFF. The CDR3 nucleotides are TGTGCCAGCAGACCCGGACAGGGGGCCTACAATGAGCAGTTCTTC.

The chain is built from TRBV7-2 and TRBJ2-7; unclear D gene. This CDR3 region has 11 residues. Trimming removed 5 bases at V and 2 bases at J, with 4 bases between. Germline V gives CDR1 SGHTA, CDR2 FQGNSA. DNA of the CDR3: TGTGCCAGCAGCCCAGCCTACGAGCAGTACTTC. Translation: CASSPAYEQYF. The variable domain in full, with the rest retrieved from reference TRBV7-2 and TRBJ2-7, is GAGVSQSPSNKVTEKGKDVELRCDPISGHTALYWYRQSLGQGLEFLIYFQGNSAPDKSGLPSDRFSAERTGGSVSTLTIQRTQQEDSAVYLCASSPAYEQYFGPGTRLTVT.

DNA of the CDR3: TGTGCCAGCAGCCCCCCCCAGGGGGCTTGGACTGAAGCTTTCTTT. Protein product: CASSPPQGAWTEAFF. The gene calls are TRBV3-1 (or the pseudogene TRBV3-2) and TRBJ1-1; 8 positions agree with TRBD1. This CDR3 spans 15 amino acids. CDR1 LGHDT and CDR2 YNNKEL come from the germline V gene (reference sequence). The V gene end was trimmed by 4 bases and the J gene end by 5 bases; junction bases not matched to a gene: 9.

The rearrangement uses TRBV20-1 and TRBJ2-5; TRBD2 might be the D (6 bases). CDR1 is DFQATT and CDR2 is SNEGSKA in the germline V gene (reference sequence). The V gene lost 3 bases and the J gene lost 5 bases, with 10 bases spanning the gap. The CDR3 length is 12 residues. CDR3 amino acids: CSASGGRETQYF. The CDR3 DNA reads TGCAGTGCTAGTGGGGGGAGGGAGACCCAGTACTTC.

This chain connects TRBV9 to TRBJ1-5; the D is unclear. Trimming pared 4 bases from V and 4 bases from J, leaving 15 bases between. Per germline, CDR1 SGDLS and CDR2 YYNGEE. The CDR3 contains 15 residues. The CDR3 is CASSKREGRNQPQHF. As DNA, the CDR3 is TGTGCCAGCAGCAAGAGGGAAGGCAGAAATCAGCCCCAGCATTTT.

The chain links TRBV6-5 to TRBJ2-1, with 11 bases aligning to TRBD2. Trimming cost V 4 bases and J 6 bases; bases outside gene matches: 8. This CDR3 has 16 amino acids. CDR1 MNHEY and CDR2 SVGAGI come from the germline V gene. CDR3 protein: CASSSLAGGPSNEQFF. CDR3 coding DNA: TGTGCCAGCAGTTCCTTAGCGGGAGGGCCGAGCAATGAGCAGTTCTTC.

CDR3 in DNA: TGTGCCAGTACCCCTACCGGGATTCACAATTCACCCCTCCACTTT. Translation: CASTPTGIHNSPLHF. The chain recombines TRBV19 with TRBJ1-6; no clear D. The CDR3 is 15 residues long. Germline V lookup: CDR1 LNHDA, CDR2 SQIVND (reference sequence). V was shortened by 7 bases and J by 7 bases, with 17 bases between the two germline ends.

This clone was seen more than once but under ten times. This sequence joins TRBV4-2 and TRBJ1-5; D possibly corresponds to TRBD1 (5 bases). Trimming cost V 4 bases and J 0 bases, with 10 bases left between them. Germline assignment: CDR1 LGHNA and CDR2 YNFKEQ. The CDR3 totals 15 residues. CDR3 in DNA: TGTGCCAGCAGCCGCGGGGGTAATAGCAATCAGCCCCAGCATTTT. As protein: CASSRGGNSNQPQHF.

The rearrangement links TRBV2 to TRBJ1-6; D remains ambiguous. V was cut by 7 bases and J by 0 bases, with 10 bases left in between. The CDR3 loop spans 15 amino acids. Germline V gives CDR1 SNHLY, CDR2 FYNNEI. CDR3 DNA sequence: TGTGCCAGCAAGAGGGAGAGCTCCTATAATTCACCCCTCCACTTT. Protein sequence: CASKRESSYNSPLHF.

This clone has a single count. This chain connects TRBV28 to TRBJ1-4, with D unresolved. CDR1 MDHEN and CDR2 SYDVKM come from the germline V gene. Between the trimmed V and J ends, which lost 6 bases and 4 bases, there was a span of 9 bases. CDR3 size: 13 residues. The CDR3 here is CASSDPHNEKLFF. CDR3 DNA: TGTGCCAGCAGCGATCCACATAATGAAAAACTGTTTTTT.

The chain employs TRBV7-6 and TRBJ2-3; 8 bases map to TRBD2. Germline CDR1 is SGHVS and CDR2 is FNYEAQ. The CDR3 length is 16 residues. The ends lost 1 base at V and 0 bases at J; junction bases unmatched: 3. CDR3 region: CASSLEASGSTDTQYF. The CDR3 region has the DNA TGTGCCAGCAGCTTAGAGGCTAGCGGGAGCACAGATACGCAGTATTTT.

The rearrangement uses TRBV7-2 and TRBJ2-3; TRBD2 might be the D (5 bases). Germline V gives CDR1 SGHTA, CDR2 FQGNSA. CDR3 length: 14 amino acids. V was shortened by 4 bases and J by 4 bases, with 12 bases between the two germline ends. The CDR3 sequence is CASSSRTYADTQYF. DNA of the CDR3: TGTGCCAGCAGCTCTCGGACTTACGCAGATACGCAGTATTTT.

V and J are TRBV3-1 (or the pseudogene TRBV3-2) and TRBJ2-1, with 8 positions matching TRBD2. The V gene's germline CDR1 is LGHDT and CDR2 YNNKEL (reference sequence). Trimming took 5 bases from V and 0 from J; bases not matched to a gene: 3. CDR3 length: 15 residues. CDR3 amino acids: CASSSTSGSYNEQFF. The CDR3 coding sequence is TGTGCCAGCAGCTCAACTAGCGGCTCCTACAATGAGCAGTTCTTC.

This chain connects TRBV7-9 to TRBJ1-1; D is undetermined. This CDR3 spans 13 amino acids. Trimming removed 4 bases from V and 8 bases from J, with 14 bases in between. Germline lookup yields CDR1 SEHNR and CDR2 FQNEAQ (reference sequence). The CDR3 sequence is CASSSTQPGEAFF. CDR3 in DNA: TGTGCCAGCAGCTCCACTCAACCGGGAGAAGCTTTCTTT. Full variable domain (missing parts from reference TRBV7-9 and TRBJ1-1): DTGVSQNPRHKITKRGQNVTFRCDPISEHNRLYWYRQTLGQGPEFLTYFQNEAQLEKSRLLSDRFSAERPKGSFSTLEIQRTEQGDSAMYLCASSSTQPGEAFFGQGTRLTVV.

CDR3 bases: TGTGCCAGTAGTATAGCCATTGGAGTCCTCTACGAGCAGTACTTC. Translating it yields CASSIAIGVLYEQYF. J is TRBJ2-7 and V is TRBV19; D gene ambiguous. This CDR3 is 15 amino acids long. V lost 1 base, J lost 3 bases, and 13 bases lay in between. Germline loops: CDR1 LNHDA, CDR2 SQIVND (reference sequence).

The V gene is TRBV5-4, the J gene TRBJ2-1, with TRBD2 matching over 10 bases. The CDR3 contains 15 residues. Per the germline V gene, CDR1 is SGHNT and CDR2 is YYREEE (reference sequence). V dropped 1 base and J dropped 7; count of bases not matched to a gene: 5. CDR3 sequence: CASSLPSGSFNEQFF. CDR3 coding DNA: TGTGCCAGCAGCTTGCCTAGCGGGAGCTTTAATGAGCAGTTCTTC.

For the CDR3, the DNA is TGTGCCAGCAGCCTAGGAGGGGGCGCGGGGTATGGCTACACCTTC. Its protein is CASSLGGGAGYGYTF. The rearrangement uses TRBV5-6 and TRBJ1-2; 7 bases fit TRBD1. Per germline, CDR1 SGHDT and CDR2 YYEEEE. This CDR3 spans 15 amino acids. V was pared by 4 bases and J by 5 bases, with 11 bases of the junction left unmatched. The full variable domain, rest sourced from reference TRBV5-6 and TRBJ1-2, is DAGVTQSPTHLIKTRGQQVTLRCSPKSGHDTVSWYQQALGQGPQFIFQYYEEEERQRGNFPDRFSGHQFPNYSSELNVNALLLGDSALYLCASSLGGGAGYGYTFGSGTRLTVV.

This chain uses TRBV3-1 (or the pseudogene TRBV3-2) with TRBJ2-1; TRBD2 agrees at 8 bases. The CDR3 is 18 residues long. Germline V gives CDR1 LGHDT, CDR2 YNNKEL (reference sequence). The J segment lost 8 bases and the V segment lost 1 base, leaving 16 bases of the junction unmatched. Written as DNA, the CDR3 is TGTGCCAGCAGCCAAGGGCGTAGGAGCGGGAGTATTGCCGATGAGCAGTTCTTC. It is translated as CASSQGRRSGSIADEQFF.

The CDR3 sequence is CAWSMVSLNTEAFF. The CDR3 nucleotides read TGTGCCTGGAGTATGGTCAGTCTGAACACTGAAGCTTTCTTT. This chain joins TRBV30 and TRBJ1-1; no reliable D call. The germline V and J ends were trimmed by 2 bases and 0 bases, with 10 bases remaining between them. The CDR3 is 14 amino acids. The germline V gene encodes CDR1 GTSNPN and CDR2 SVGIG (reference sequence).

This clone was recorded a few times. CDR3 in amino acids: CSASLAGRETQYF. The CDR3 coding sequence is TGCAGTGCTAGTCTGGCGGGGAGGGAGACCCAGTACTTC. This rearrangement joins TRBV20-1 to TRBJ2-5, with D tentatively TRBD2 (6 bases). The ends were cut back, 3 bases at V and 5 bases at J, with 13 bases in the middle. The CDR3 extends over 13 amino acids. Germline CDR1 reads DFQATT; CDR2 reads SNEGSKA (reference sequence).

The chain is built from TRBV28 and TRBJ2-7; 7 bases match TRBD1. With 8 bases clipped from V and 2 bases from J, the junction kept 3 bases outside the gene matches. The CDR3 has 12 residues. Germline V CDR1 and CDR2: MDHEN, SYDVKM. Here the CDR3 DNA reads TGTGCCAGCCGGGACAGTACCTACGAGCAGTACTTC. This translates into CASRDSTYEQYF.

V and J are TRBV3-1 (or the pseudogene TRBV3-2) and TRBJ1-2; 7 nucleotides agree with TRBD1. After removal of 5 bases from V and 8 bases from J, the junction contained 11 bases not matched to a gene. The CDR3 runs 14 residues. Germline lookup yields CDR1 LGHDT and CDR2 YNNKEL (reference sequence). CDR3 in amino acids: CASSSRTGEKGYTF. Written as DNA, the CDR3 is TGTGCCAGCAGCTCCCGGACAGGCGAGAAAGGCTACACCTTC.

This clone was seen a single time. V usage is TRBV5-4 and J usage is TRBJ1-3; D unclear. From germline, CDR1 is SGHNT and CDR2 YYREEE (reference sequence). The CDR3 covers 13 residues. Trimming removed 1 base from V and 7 bases from J, with 9 bases in between. This CDR3 reads CASSLWRENTIYF. CDR3 sequence (DNA): TGTGCCAGCAGCTTGTGGCGGGAGAACACCATATATTTT.